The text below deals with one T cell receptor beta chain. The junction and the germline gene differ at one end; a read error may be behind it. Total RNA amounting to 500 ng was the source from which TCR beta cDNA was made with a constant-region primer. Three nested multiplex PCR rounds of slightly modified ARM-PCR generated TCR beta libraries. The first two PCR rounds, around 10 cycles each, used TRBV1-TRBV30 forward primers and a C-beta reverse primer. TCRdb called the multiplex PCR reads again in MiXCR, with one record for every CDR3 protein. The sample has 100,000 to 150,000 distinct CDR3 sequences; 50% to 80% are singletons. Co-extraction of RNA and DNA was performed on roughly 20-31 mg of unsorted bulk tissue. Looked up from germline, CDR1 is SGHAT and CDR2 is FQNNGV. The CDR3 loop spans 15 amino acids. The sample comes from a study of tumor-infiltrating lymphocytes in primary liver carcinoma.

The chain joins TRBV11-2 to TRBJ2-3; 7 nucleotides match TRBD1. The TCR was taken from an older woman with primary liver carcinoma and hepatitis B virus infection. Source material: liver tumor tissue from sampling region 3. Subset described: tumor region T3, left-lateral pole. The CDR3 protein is CASTLQQGFGDMQYF. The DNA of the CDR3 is TGTGCCAGCACCTTACAACAGGGGTTCGGAGATATGCAGTACTTT.